This TCR beta chain derives from a study of Graves' ophthalmopathy and Graves' hyperthyroidism. Across the study: Peripheral blood (taken before any treatment) was collected at initial diagnosis.

This clonotype showed up many times. RNA transcripts provided the template for amplifying TCR beta CDR3 regions. HTBI primers primed a first-round RT-PCR, and a second-round multiplex PCR followed. TCRdb called the multiplex PCR reads again in MiXCR, with one record for every CDR3 protein. The repertoire holds more than 550,000 distinct CDR3 sequences, with under 50% as singletons. Active ophthalmopathy (CAS at least 3, NOSPECS at least 4), lasting under 3 months. Other autoimmune diseases, uncontrolled infections, pregnancy or lactation excluded patients from enrollment. Clinical symptoms, serum thyroxine, TRAb, thyroid ultrasound and orbital computed tomography determined diagnosis. V dropped 2 bases and J dropped 1; count of bases not matched to a gene: 4. Germline V gene lookup returns CDR1 ENHRY and CDR2 SYGVKD. The CDR3 totals 16 residues.

Material for sequencing was peripheral blood. The chain has TRBV10-3 and TRBJ1-2, with 10 bases aligning to TRBD1. The source of this sequence is an adult man with Graves' ophthalmopathy. The CDR3: CAISENGQGVNYGYTF. The CDR3 region has the DNA TGTGCCATCAGTGAGAACGGACAGGGGGTTAACTATGGCTACACCTTC.